This note documents a single T cell receptor (beta chain) sequence. This specimen comes from a study of blood T cell repertoires in COVID-19. Looking at the study overall: Acute-phase and convalescent COVID-19 samples originated in the United States, Italy and Spain. T cells, B-cell-depleted T cells, or PBMCs supplied cDNA or gDNA.

The recovered donors of Cohort 3 showed two negative PCRs, clearance, or symptom resolution. V lost 5 bases to trimming and J lost 2 bases, with 14 bases between them. This CDR3 is built from 15 residues. Per the germline V gene, CDR1 is PRHDT and CDR2 is FYEKMQ (reference sequence). Original methodology: How many nucleated cells were present was estimated from reference gene primer amplification. This table comes from immunoSEQ multiplex PCR, and its TCRdb copy is limited to in-frame clones, with some not included. The D gene and trimming were derived from the DNA, and the V and J assignments and clone size from that table. This repertoire shows approximately 200,000 clones, 85% to 90% found once; its top ten account for over 0.95%.

This chain uses TRBV13 with TRBJ2-3, with D perhaps matching TRBD2 (6 bases). The TCR comes from a man aged 30 to 45 who had recovered from COVID-19. What was sequenced was PBMCs or T cells enriched from blood (not recorded which). In DNA form, the CDR3 reads TGTGCCAGCAGCATGGTGGGGGACTCCACAGATACGCAGTATTTT. Translated: CASSMVGDSTDTQYF.